Listed here are 23 T cell receptor beta chains from one sample, sequenced in a study of response to subunit inactivated influenza vaccine (dated by TCRdb to 2017 to 2018). The sample's time point, from its label and the paper: 45 days after influenza vaccine administration. Libraries were built with RT-PCR. Sequenced using an Illumina HiSeq 2500. TCRdb trimmed public reads at Q25 via fastp, called clones via MiXCR and kept in-frame beta chains. All rows with the same CDR3 protein become a single entry with the most common DNA and genes. Within this sample are 450,000 to 500,000 distinct CDR3 sequences, with roughly 11% of them counted one time only. The ten biggest clones cover approximately 12% of the sample. The material sequenced was PBMCs from blood, taken roughly 46 days after vaccination. These receptors originate from a middle-aged man who received an inactivated influenza vaccine. Donor details come from another sample of the same person, matched by shared clones.

This clonotype was counted a few times. The gene calls are TRBV7-8 and TRBJ1-5, with TRBD1 matching over 9 bases. This CDR3 has 16 amino acids. Germline values: CDR1 SGHVS, CDR2 FQNEAQ. V lost 5 bases to trimming and J lost 2 bases; unmatched junction nucleotides: 7. CDR3 sequence reads: CASSKNRGPGNQPQHF. The CDR3 region has the DNA TGTGCCAGCAGCAAAAACAGGGGGCCTGGCAATCAGCCCCAGCATTTT.

This clonotype was observed many times. The genes are TRBV20-1 and TRBJ2-7; D possibly corresponds to TRBD1 (6 bases). Trimming took off 1 base at V and 7 bases at J, with 17 bases between the two ends. CDR3 size: 14 residues. Germline values: CDR1 DFQATT, CDR2 SNEGSKA (reference sequence). The CDR3 DNA reads TGCAGTGCTAGAGGGCCCAGGGGCAAGGAGGAGCAGTACTTC. It codes for CSARGPRGKEEQYF.

This clonotype was seen many times. The chain employs TRBV12-3 or TRBV12-4 and TRBJ2-7, with 7 bases matching TRBD1. V shed 4 bases, J shed 6 bases, and the junction held 6 bases outside the gene matches. This CDR3 contains 13 residues. The CDR3 here is CASSSRQGSEQYF. DNA for the CDR3: TGTGCCAGCAGTTCCAGACAGGGTAGCGAGCAGTACTTC.

This clonotype was counted a few times. The chain combines TRBV20-1 with TRBJ2-2, with D perhaps matching TRBD1 (5 bases). This CDR3 contains 13 residues. The ends were cut back, 1 base at V and 7 bases at J, with 10 bases in the middle. Germline CDR1 reads DFQATT; CDR2 reads SNEGSKA (reference sequence). The CDR3 DNA reads as TGCAGTGCTAGAGCGGTTCAGGGCGGGGAGCTGTTTTTT. Translated: CSARAVQGGELFF.

V gene TRBV3-1 combines with J gene TRBJ2-7; no clear D. This CDR3 spans 13 amino acids. Germline loops: CDR1 LGHDT, CDR2 YNNKEL (reference sequence). V shed 1 base and J shed 4 bases, with 8 bases lying between them. Here the CDR3 DNA reads TGTGCCAGCAGCCAAGTCGCCGGATACGAGCAGTACTTC. It codes for CASSQVAGYEQYF.

This clonotype was seen at least ten times. The chain is built from TRBV4-1 and TRBJ1-1, with D tentatively TRBD1 (6 bases). This CDR3 contains 14 residues. Germline-derived CDR1 and CDR2 are MGHRA and YSYEKL. V was trimmed by 4 bases and J by 1 base, leaving 10 bases between them. CDR3 sequence reads: CASSPGQRNTEAFF. CDR3 DNA: TGCGCCAGCAGCCCCGGACAGAGGAACACTGAAGCTTTCTTT.

The rearrangement uses TRBV11-2 and TRBJ2-2; TRBD2 might be the D (6 bases). The CDR3 is made up of 18 amino acids. Trimming stripped 4 bases from V and 0 bases from J, with 18 bases between. CDR1 and CDR2 from the germline V gene are SGHAT and FQNNGV. The CDR3 region is CASSSPPGLHSNTGELFF. The CDR3 DNA sequence: TGTGCCAGCAGCTCACCCCCGGGACTCCACTCGAACACCGGGGAGCTGTTTTTT.

This chain links TRBV11-2 with TRBJ2-7; D perhaps matches TRBD1 (5 bases). CDR3 size: 11 residues. V was trimmed by 2 bases and J by 6 bases, leaving 5 bases between them. CDR1 and CDR2 (germline): SGHAT, FQNNGV. CDR3 bases: TGTGCCAGCAGCTTACAGGGCGAGCAGTACTTC. This encodes CASSLQGEQYF.

This chain links TRBV14 with TRBJ2-7, with TRBD2 matching 10 bases. The J segment lost 3 bases and the V segment lost 5 bases, leaving 4 bases of the junction unmatched. This CDR3 has 14 amino acids. Germline-derived CDR1 and CDR2 are SGHDN and FVKESK. The CDR3 nucleotides read TGTGCCAGCAGCGCACTAGCGGGGCTCTACGAGCAGTACTTC. It codes for CASSALAGLYEQYF.

This clonotype was seen repeatedly, ten times or more. The rearrangement links TRBV5-5 to TRBJ2-2, with TRBD1 identical over 9 bases. The CDR3 extends over 16 amino acids. CDR1 and CDR2 from the germline V gene are SGHKS and YYEKEE (reference sequence). V gave up 4 bases and J gave up 0 bases; unmatched junction bases: 4. The CDR3 here is CASSRGQGANTGELFF. The CDR3, as DNA: TGTGCCAGCAGCCGGGGACAGGGAGCGAACACCGGGGAGCTGTTTTTT.

The chain employs TRBV5-1 and TRBJ2-1; D may be TRBD2 (5 bases). CDR3 length: 15 residues. In germline, CDR1 is SGHRS, CDR2 YFSETQ. V was trimmed by 0 bases and J by 7 bases, leaving 14 bases between them. The CDR3 DNA sequence: TGCGCCAGCAGCTTGGTTGCTGCGGGTTTTAATGAGCAGTTCTTC. It translates to CASSLVAAGFNEQFF.

This clonotype was seen more than once but under ten times. The chain joins TRBV30 to TRBJ1-6; D unclear. The CDR3 runs 13 residues. Between the trimmed V and J ends, which lost 2 bases and 6 bases, there was a span of 8 bases. CDR1 is GTSNPN, CDR2 SVGIG, per germline (reference sequence). In DNA form, the CDR3 reads TGTGCCTGGAGTACCGGATCTAATTCACCCCTCCACTTT. Residues: CAWSTGSNSPLHF.

In this sample, this clonotype turned up a few times. This chain joins TRBV4-3 and TRBJ1-2; no firm D call. V was trimmed by 0 bases and J by 4 bases, leaving 9 bases between them. CDR3 length: 14 residues. The V gene's germline CDR1 is LGHNA and CDR2 YSLEER. The CDR3 protein is CASSQDERGYGYTF. CDR3 coding DNA: TGCGCCAGCAGCCAAGATGAACGCGGCTATGGCTACACCTTC.

The chain links TRBV10-3 to TRBJ1-5, with D uncertain. CDR1 is ENHRY, CDR2 SYGVKD, per germline. Between the trimmed V and J ends, which lost 0 bases and 2 bases, there was a span of 11 bases. This CDR3 has 16 amino acids. The CDR3 sequence: CAISESQLVGNQPQHF. The CDR3 region has the DNA TGTGCCATCAGTGAGTCACAACTTGTGGGCAATCAGCCCCAGCATTTT.

The chain is built from TRBV7-6 and TRBJ2-7; D tentatively fits TRBD1 or TRBD2 (5 bases each). Between the trimmed V and J ends, which lost 0 bases and 7 bases, there was a span of 16 bases. This CDR3 comprises 15 residues. Germline V CDR1 and CDR2: SGHVS, FNYEAQ. DNA for the CDR3: TGTGCCAGCAGCTTAGCGCTCGGGGCAGCCGTGGAGCAGTACTTC. Translation gives CASSLALGAAVEQYF.

The J gene is TRBJ2-3, the V gene TRBV4-2; D is possibly TRBD1 or TRBD2 (5 bases each). The V gene's germline CDR1 is LGHNA and CDR2 YNFKEQ. The germline V and J ends were trimmed by 1 base and 4 bases, with 15 bases remaining between them. This CDR3 contains 16 residues. The CDR3 coding sequence is TGTGCCAGCAGCCAAGCCGGGCCCCGAGGGGCAGATACGCAGTATTTT. It is translated as CASSQAGPRGADTQYF.

The chain carries TRBV20-1 and TRBJ2-3; 11 nucleotides line up with TRBD2. The CDR3 consists of 15 residues. Germline CDR1 and CDR2: DFQATT and SNEGSKA (reference sequence). V shed 2 bases and J 5 bases; nucleotides not matched to a gene: 6. The CDR3 protein is CSARLLAGVVDTQYF. In nucleotides, the CDR3 is TGCAGTGCTAGATTACTAGCGGGAGTAGTAGATACGCAGTATTTT.

The CDR3 sequence: CASSILAGPPPEQFF. In DNA, the CDR3 is TGTGCCAGTAGTATACTCGCGGGACCCCCCCCTGAGCAGTTCTTC. The V gene is TRBV19, the J gene TRBJ2-1; perhaps TRBD2 as D (6 bases). Germline V lookup: CDR1 LNHDA, CDR2 SQIVND (reference sequence). The CDR3 is 15 residues long. The V gene lost 2 bases and the J gene lost 9 bases, with 17 bases spanning the gap.

This clonotype was counted at least ten times. The chain carries TRBV6-5 and TRBJ2-1, with unresolved D. Trimming left V 2 bases short and J 4 bases short, with 12 bases between. This CDR3 is 15 amino acids long. Per germline, CDR1 MNHEY and CDR2 SVGAGI. The CDR3 here is CASSYEENLYNEQFF. CDR3 coding DNA: TGTGCCAGCAGTTACGAGGAGAACCTATACAATGAGCAGTTCTTC.

The V and J genes are TRBV6-1 and TRBJ1-5; TRBD1 might be the D (6 bases). V dropped 6 bases and J dropped 6 bases, with 15 bases sitting between them. The CDR3 has 14 amino acids. CDR1 is MNHNS and CDR2 is SASEGT in the germline V gene. The CDR3 spells CASRARGEVQPQHF. DNA for the CDR3: TGTGCCAGCAGGGCCAGGGGTGAGGTTCAGCCCCAGCATTTT.

The chain is built from TRBV7-8 and TRBJ2-7; 10 bases line up with TRBD2. The CDR3 runs to 16 residues. J gave up 3 bases and V 7 bases, and 12 bases lay outside the gene matches. Germline assignment: CDR1 SGHVS and CDR2 FQNEAQ. CDR3 in DNA: TGTGCCAGCACCCCCACCACTGGACTAGCGGTCTACGAGCAGTACTTC. It codes for CASTPTTGLAVYEQYF.

The chain has TRBV20-1 and TRBJ2-6; either TRBD1 or TRBD2 may supply D (6 bases each). Germline CDR1 is DFQATT and CDR2 is SNEGSKA (reference sequence). Trimming cost V 0 bases and J 2 bases, with 8 bases left between them. The CDR3 spans 15 residues. As DNA, the CDR3 is TGCAGTGCTAGAGATGGGGGGCCTGGGGCCAACGTCCTGACTTTC. This translates into CSARDGGPGANVLTF.

This clonotype showed up many times. The chain recombines TRBV24-1 with TRBJ2-5, with 8 nucleotides matching TRBD1. Germline CDR1 reads KGHDR; CDR2 reads SFDVKD. The CDR3 is 14 amino acids. With 5 bases clipped from V and 5 bases from J, the junction kept 6 bases outside the gene matches. CDR3 loop: CATSVQGAGETQYF. The CDR3 DNA follows: TGTGCCACCAGTGTTCAGGGGGCCGGTGAGACCCAGTACTTC.